This TCR beta chain was captured in a study of T-cell reconstitution after alpha-beta-depleted transplantation in children. This sample's TCRbeta library carried unique molecular identifier barcodes. From the PCR reads, TCRdb called clonotypes with MiXCR, one entry per CDR3 protein. The table has about 690,000 distinct CDR3 sequences, approximately 16% seen once. The CDR3 runs 16 residues. In germline, CDR1 is SGHVS, CDR2 FQNEAQ. V dropped 1 base and J dropped 4 bases, with 14 bases sitting between them. The V and J genes are TRBV7-8 and TRBJ1-3; D is possibly TRBD1 (5 bases). Sequenced here: PBMCs from the stem cell graft donor, sampled from the stem cell graft. This TCR was recovered from a human donor who donated a stem cell graft to a child with acute myeloid leukemia. CDR3 nucleotide sequence: TGTGCCAGCAGCTTAGACCCCGGGGGGAAGGGAAACACCATATATTTT. It encodes CASSLDPGGKGNTIYF.